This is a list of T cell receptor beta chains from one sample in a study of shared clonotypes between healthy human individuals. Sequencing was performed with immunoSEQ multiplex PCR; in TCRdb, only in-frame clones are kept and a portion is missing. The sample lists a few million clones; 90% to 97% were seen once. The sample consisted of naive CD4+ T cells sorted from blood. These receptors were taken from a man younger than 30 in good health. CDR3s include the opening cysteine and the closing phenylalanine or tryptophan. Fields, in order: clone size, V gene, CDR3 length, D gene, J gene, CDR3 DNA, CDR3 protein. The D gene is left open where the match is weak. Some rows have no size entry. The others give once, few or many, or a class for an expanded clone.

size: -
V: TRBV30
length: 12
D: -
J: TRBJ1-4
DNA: TGTGCCTGGAGTGTACAAGGTGAAAAACTGTTTTTT
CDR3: CAWSVQGEKLFF

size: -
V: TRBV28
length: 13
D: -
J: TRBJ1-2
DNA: TGTGCCAGCCACAAAGGGGTTTCTTCTGGCTACACCTTC
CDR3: CASHKGVSSGYTF

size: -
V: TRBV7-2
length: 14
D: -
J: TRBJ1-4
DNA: TGTGCCAGCAGCACCATGGACCGCAATGAAAAACTGTTTTTT
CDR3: CASSTMDRNEKLFF

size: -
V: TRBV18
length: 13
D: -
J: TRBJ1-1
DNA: TGTGCCAGCTCCGGACAGCAGAACACTGAAGCTTTCTTT
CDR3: CASSGQQNTEAFF

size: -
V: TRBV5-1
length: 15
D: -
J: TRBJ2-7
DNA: TGCGCCAGCAGCTTGGCAGGGATCGGCTCCTACGAGCAGTACTTC
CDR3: CASSLAGIGSYEQYF

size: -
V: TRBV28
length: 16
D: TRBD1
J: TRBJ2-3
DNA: TGTGCCAGCAGTCCCCTGGGGACAGGGAAGGCAGATACGCAGTATTTT
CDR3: CASSPLGTGKADTQYF

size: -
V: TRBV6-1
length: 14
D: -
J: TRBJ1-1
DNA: TGTGCCAGCAAACCGGACCGTCAGAACACTGAAGCTTTCTTT
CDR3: CASKPDRQNTEAFF

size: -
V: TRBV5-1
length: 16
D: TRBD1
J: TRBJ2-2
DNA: TGCGCCAGCAGCTTGGCAGGGACAGGGGAGGGCGGGGAGCTGTTTTTT
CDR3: CASSLAGTGEGGELFF

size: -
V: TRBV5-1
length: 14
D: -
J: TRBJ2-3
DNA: TGCGCCAGCAGCTTGGATGGGGGCACAGATACGCAGTATTTT
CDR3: CASSLDGGTDTQYF

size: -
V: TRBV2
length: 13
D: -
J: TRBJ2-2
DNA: TGTGCCAGCAGTGACCAATTAGCCGGGGAGCTGTTTTTT
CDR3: CASSDQLAGELFF

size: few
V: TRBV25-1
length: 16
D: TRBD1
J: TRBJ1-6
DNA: TGTGCCAGCAGTGGGGGGACAGGGGTCGCACCTCAATTTCCTATATTT
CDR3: CASSGGTGVAPQFPIF

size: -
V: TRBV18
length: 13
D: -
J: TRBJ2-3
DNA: TGTGCCAGCTCAGGCCAGCCTTCAGATACGCAGTATTTT
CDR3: CASSGQPSDTQYF

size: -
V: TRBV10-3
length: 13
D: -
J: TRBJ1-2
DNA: TGTGCCATCACCGCGGGCGCGGGGTATGGCTACACCTTC
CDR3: CAITAGAGYGYTF

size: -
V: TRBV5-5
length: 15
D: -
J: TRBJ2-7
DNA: TGTGCCAGCAGCTTGAACCGGGACACGTCTTACGAGCAGTACTTC
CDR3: CASSLNRDTSYEQYF

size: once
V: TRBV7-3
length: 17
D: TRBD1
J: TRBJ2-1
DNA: TGTGCCAGCAGCTTCTCGCCGGACAGGGGAACCTACAATGAGCAGTTCTTC
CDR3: CASSFSPDRGTYNEQFF

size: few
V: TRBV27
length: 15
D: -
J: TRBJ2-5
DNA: TGTGCCAGCAGCCCGGGACTTGTAGACGGGGAGACCCAGTACTTC
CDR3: CASSPGLVDGETQYF

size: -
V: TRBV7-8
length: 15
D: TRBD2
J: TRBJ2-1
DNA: TGTGCCAGCAGCATCACTAGCGGGGCATGGAATGAGCAGTTCTTC
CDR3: CASSITSGAWNEQFF

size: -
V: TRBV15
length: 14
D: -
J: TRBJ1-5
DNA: TGTGCCACCAGCAGAGATCTCGGCGGTCAGCCCCAGCATTTT
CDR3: CATSRDLGGQPQHF

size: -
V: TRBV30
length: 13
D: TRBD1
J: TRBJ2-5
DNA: TGTGCCTGGAGTGTGGACAGGGGAGAGACCCAGTACTTC
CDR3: CAWSVDRGETQYF

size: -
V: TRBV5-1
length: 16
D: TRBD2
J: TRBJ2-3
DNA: TGCGCCAGCAGCTTGCTGAGCGGGGGGGCCGTAGATACGCAGTATTTT
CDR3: CASSLLSGGAVDTQYF

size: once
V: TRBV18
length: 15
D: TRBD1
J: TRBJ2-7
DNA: TGTGCCAGCTCGGCTGGACAGGGGGCAAGGAACGAGCAGTACTTC
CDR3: CASSAGQGARNEQYF

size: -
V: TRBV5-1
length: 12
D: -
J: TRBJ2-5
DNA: TGCGCCAGCAGACGAGACGTCGAGACCCAGTACTTC
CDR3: CASRRDVETQYF

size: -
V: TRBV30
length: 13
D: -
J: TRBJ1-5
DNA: TGTGCCTGGAAGTCCCCAGGGAATCAGCCCCAGCATTTT
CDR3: CAWKSPGNQPQHF

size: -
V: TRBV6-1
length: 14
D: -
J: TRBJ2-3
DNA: TGTGCCAGCAGCCCAGGGTCAGTCACAGATACGCAGTATTTT
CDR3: CASSPGSVTDTQYF

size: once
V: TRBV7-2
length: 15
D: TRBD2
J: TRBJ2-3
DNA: TGTGCCAGCAGCTTCGGCGGGAGGGACACAGATACGCAGTATTTT
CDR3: CASSFGGRDTDTQYF

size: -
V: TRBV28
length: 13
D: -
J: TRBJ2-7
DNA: TGTGCCAGCAGGGCGGGACACCTGGACGAGCAGTACTTC
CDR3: CASRAGHLDEQYF

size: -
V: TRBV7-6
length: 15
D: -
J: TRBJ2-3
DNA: TGTGCCAGCAGTCCTACAGGATCGGGCACAGATACGCAGTATTTT
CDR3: CASSPTGSGTDTQYF

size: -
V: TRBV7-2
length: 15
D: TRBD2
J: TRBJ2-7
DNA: TGTGCCAGCAGCGGGCGGACTAGCGGACCCTACGAGCAGTACTTC
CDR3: CASSGRTSGPYEQYF

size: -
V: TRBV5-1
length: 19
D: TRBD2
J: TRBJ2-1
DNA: TGCGCCAGCAGCTTGGTGTTGGTAGCGGGGGGCCCGTCCTACAATGAGCAGTTCTTC
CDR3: CASSLVLVAGGPSYNEQFF

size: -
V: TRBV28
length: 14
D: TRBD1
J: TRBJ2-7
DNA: TGTGCCAGCAGGCGCCACGGGACAGTCTACGAGCAGTACTTC
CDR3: CASRRHGTVYEQYF

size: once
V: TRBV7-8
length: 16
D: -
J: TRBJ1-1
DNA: TGTGCCAGCAGCCCCGGCGGTCGGGAGACGAACACTGAAGCTTTCTTT
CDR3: CASSPGGRETNTEAFF

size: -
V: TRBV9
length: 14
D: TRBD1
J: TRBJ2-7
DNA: TGTGCCAGCAGCGTTACACAGGGGGCCTACGAGCAGTACTTC
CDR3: CASSVTQGAYEQYF